The next 4 T cell receptor beta chains were all read from a single sample in a study of cytomegalovirus exposure and HLA in healthy donors. Primers: 60 Vbeta forward and 13 Jbeta reverse. Profiled with immunoSEQ multiplex PCR; TCRdb holds only in-frame clones, not every one. The repertoire holds 130,000 or so clones, with 74% as singletons. Material: PBMCs. Receptor source: a man between 35 and 55 years old in good health and CMV-seropositive.

This chain connects TRBV7-6 to TRBJ1-2; 7 bases agree with TRBD1. The CDR3 spans 17 residues. Germline CDR1 is SGHVS and CDR2 is FNYEAQ. Losses at the gene ends were 5 bases for V and 1 base for J; bases not matched to a gene: 13. The CDR3 spells CASSPTGLQGFNYGYTF. Written as DNA, the CDR3 is TGTGCCAGCAGCCCCACGGGCTTACAGGGGTTTAACTATGGCTACACCTTC.

This clone was seen a single time. CDR3 sequence (DNA): TGTGCCACCAGCAGAGTGGCCCAGCCCCAGCATTTT. The encoded protein is CATSRVAQPQHF. V usage is TRBV15 and J usage is TRBJ1-5; unclear D gene. Trimming removed 1 base at V and 7 bases at J, with 5 bases between. CDR1 is LNHNV and CDR2 is YYDKDF in the germline V gene (reference sequence). The CDR3 spans 12 residues.

The CDR3 reads CASSPLGGNEQFF. The CDR3 bases are TGTGCCAGCTCACCATTGGGGGGCAATGAGCAGTTCTTC. The rearrangement joins TRBV18 to TRBJ2-1; maybe TRBD2 (6 bases). The V gene lost 2 bases and the J gene lost 6 bases, with 8 bases spanning the gap. The CDR3 covers 13 residues. From germline, CDR1 is KGHSH and CDR2 LQKENI.

This clone has only a few counts. The rearrangement joins TRBV30 to TRBJ2-3; no clear D gene. Germline V gene sequence: CDR1 GTSNPN, CDR2 SVGIG (reference sequence). The V end was cut by 3 bases, the J end by 9 bases, with 19 bases between. CDR3 length equals 14 residues. CDR3 nucleotide sequence: TGTGCCTGGAGGAACCCGGCGATTTCACTAACGCAGTATTTT. This gives the protein CAWRNPAISLTQYF.